This record covers a single TCR beta chain. The data were taken from a study of shared clonotypes between healthy human individuals. Only in-frame clones appear in the TCRdb table, and some are missing; sequencing was by immunoSEQ multiplex PCR. The repertoire holds about 1 million clones, with roughly 75% as singletons. Trimming left V 0 bases short and J 0 bases short, with 6 bases between. The CDR3 is 15 residues long. The germline V gene has CDR1 SGHNT and CDR2 YYREEE (reference sequence). The source of this sequence is a young man in good health. The sequenced sample was memory CD4+ T cells sorted from blood. Subset of the sample: CD45RA-negative fraction. The gene calls are TRBV5-4 and TRBJ2-2; D gene ambiguous. The CDR3 coding sequence is TGTGCCAGCAGCTTGGACAAAACGAACACCGGGGAGCTGTTTTTT. Translated: CASSLDKTNTGELFF.